Sequencing of this T cell receptor beta chain was carried out in a study of Graves' ophthalmopathy and Graves' hyperthyroidism. Findings and caveats of the study: Ophthalmopathy progression predictions by the model showed approximately 79% specificity and 60% to 71% sensitivity.

Amplifying from RNA transcripts, the study obtained TCR beta CDR3 regions. Investigators did first-round RT-PCR with HTBI primers, then second-round multiplex PCR. TCRdb ran MiXCR on the multiplex PCR reads and lists one entry per CDR3 protein. The sample has 200,000 to 300,000 distinct CDR3 sequences; approximately 42% are singletons. Notes on this clonotype: Antigen unknown.

J lost 10 bases, V lost 3 bases, and 4 bases had no gene match. This CDR3 contains 14 residues. CDR1 SEHNR and CDR2 FQNEAQ come from the germline V gene (reference sequence). The V and J genes are TRBV7-9 and TRBJ2-3, with 13 bases that match TRBD2. Sequencing was done on a sample of peripheral blood. This TCR was sampled from an adult man with Graves' ophthalmopathy. CDR3 amino acids: CASSFGTSGMAQYF. As DNA, the CDR3 is TGTGCCAGCAGCTTCGGGACTAGCGGGATGGCGCAGTATTTT. The full variable domain, its missing parts supplied by reference TRBV7-9 and TRBJ2-3, is DTGVSQNPRHKITKRGQNVTFRCDPISEHNRLYWYRQTLGQGPEFLTYFQNEAQLEKSRLLSDRFSAERPKGSFSTLEIQRTEQGDSAMYLCASSFGTSGMAQYFGPGTRLTVL.